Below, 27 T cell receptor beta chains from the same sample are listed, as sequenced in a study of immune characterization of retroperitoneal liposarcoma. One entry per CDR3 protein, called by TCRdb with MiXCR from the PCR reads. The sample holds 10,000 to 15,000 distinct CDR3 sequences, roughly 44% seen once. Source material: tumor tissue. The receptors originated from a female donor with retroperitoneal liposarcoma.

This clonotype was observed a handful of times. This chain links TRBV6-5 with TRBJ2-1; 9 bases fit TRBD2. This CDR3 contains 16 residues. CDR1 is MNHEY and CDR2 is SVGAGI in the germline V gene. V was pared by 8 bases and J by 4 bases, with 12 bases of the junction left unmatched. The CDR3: CASRGMAGGRYNEQFF. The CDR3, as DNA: TGTGCCAGCCGTGGGATGGCGGGAGGGAGATACAATGAGCAGTTCTTC.

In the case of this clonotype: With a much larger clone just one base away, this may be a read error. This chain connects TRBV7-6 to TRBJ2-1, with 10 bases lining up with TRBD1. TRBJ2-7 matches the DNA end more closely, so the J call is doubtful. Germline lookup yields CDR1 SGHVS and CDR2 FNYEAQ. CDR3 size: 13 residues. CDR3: CASSSGQGEEQYF. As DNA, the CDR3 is TGTGCCAGCAGCTCCGGACAGGGGGAGGAGCAGTACTTC.

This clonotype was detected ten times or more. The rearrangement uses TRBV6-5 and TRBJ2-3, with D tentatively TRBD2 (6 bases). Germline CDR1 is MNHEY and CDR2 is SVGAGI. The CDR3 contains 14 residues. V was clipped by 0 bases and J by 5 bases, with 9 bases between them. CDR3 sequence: CASSYSEGIDTQYF. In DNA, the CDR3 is TGTGCCAGCAGTTACTCGGAGGGGATAGATACGCAGTATTTT.

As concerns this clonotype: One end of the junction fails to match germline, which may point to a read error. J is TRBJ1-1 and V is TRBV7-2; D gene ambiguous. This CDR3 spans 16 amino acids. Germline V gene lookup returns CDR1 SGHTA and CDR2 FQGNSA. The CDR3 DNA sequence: TGTGCCAGGAGCCCTACTTGGGAGTCTTTGGACGTTGAAGCTGGCTTT. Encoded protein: CARSPTWESLDVEAGF.

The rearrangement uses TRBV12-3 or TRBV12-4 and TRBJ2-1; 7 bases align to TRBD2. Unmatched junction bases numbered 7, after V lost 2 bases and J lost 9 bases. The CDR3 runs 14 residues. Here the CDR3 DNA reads TGTGCCAGCAGTTTAAACCCCGGGGGGAGTGAGCAGTTCTTC. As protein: CASSLNPGGSEQFF.

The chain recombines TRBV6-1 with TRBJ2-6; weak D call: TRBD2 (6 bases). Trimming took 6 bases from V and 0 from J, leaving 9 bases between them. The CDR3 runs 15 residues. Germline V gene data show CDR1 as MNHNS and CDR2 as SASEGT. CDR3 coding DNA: TGTGCCAGCAGCCGACTAGACTCTGGGGCCAACGTCCTGACTTTC. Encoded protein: CASSRLDSGANVLTF.

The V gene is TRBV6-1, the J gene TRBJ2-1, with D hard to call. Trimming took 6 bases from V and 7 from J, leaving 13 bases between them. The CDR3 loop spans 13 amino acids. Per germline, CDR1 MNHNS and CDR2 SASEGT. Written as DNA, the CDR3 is TGTGCCAGCAGCTCGACGTGGGGTAATGAGCAGTTCTTC. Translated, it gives CASSSTWGNEQFF.

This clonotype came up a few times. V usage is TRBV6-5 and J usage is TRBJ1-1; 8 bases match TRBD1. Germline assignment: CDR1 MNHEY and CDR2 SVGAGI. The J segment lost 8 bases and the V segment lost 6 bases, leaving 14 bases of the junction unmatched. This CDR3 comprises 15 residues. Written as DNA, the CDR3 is TGTGCCAGCAGAGTAAATTACAGGGGGATGGAGGAAGCTTTCTTT. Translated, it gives CASRVNYRGMEEAFF.

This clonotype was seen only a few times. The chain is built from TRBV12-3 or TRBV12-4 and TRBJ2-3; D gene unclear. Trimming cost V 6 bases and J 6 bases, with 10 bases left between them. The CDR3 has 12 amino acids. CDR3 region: CASSRMGDTQYF. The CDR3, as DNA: TGTGCCAGCAGCCGGATGGGGGATACGCAGTATTTT.

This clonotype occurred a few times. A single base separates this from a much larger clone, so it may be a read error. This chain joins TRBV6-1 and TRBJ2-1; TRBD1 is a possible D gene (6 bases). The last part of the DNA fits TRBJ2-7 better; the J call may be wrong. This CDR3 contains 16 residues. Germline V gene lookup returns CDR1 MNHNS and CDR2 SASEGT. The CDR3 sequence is CASSTLDRSRSNEQYF. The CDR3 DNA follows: TGTGCCAGCAGTACACTTGACAGGTCTAGATCCAATGAGCAGTACTTC.

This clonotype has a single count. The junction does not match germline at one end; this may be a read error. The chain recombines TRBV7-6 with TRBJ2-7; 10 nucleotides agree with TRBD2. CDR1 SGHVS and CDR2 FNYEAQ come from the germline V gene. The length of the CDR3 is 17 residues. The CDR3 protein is CARSTTSGGAMSYEQYF. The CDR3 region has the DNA TGTGCCCGCAGCACGACAAGCGGGGGGGCCATGTCCTACGAGCAGTACTTC.

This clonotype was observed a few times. The CDR3 loop is CASRKTQSNEKLFF. As DNA, the CDR3 is TGTGCCAGCAGGAAAACCCAGTCGAATGAAAAACTGTTTTTT. This rearrangement joins TRBV6-1 to TRBJ1-4; unclear D gene. CDR3 size: 14 residues. Trimming took 6 bases from V and 5 from J, leaving 13 bases between them. Per germline, CDR1 MNHNS and CDR2 SASEGT.

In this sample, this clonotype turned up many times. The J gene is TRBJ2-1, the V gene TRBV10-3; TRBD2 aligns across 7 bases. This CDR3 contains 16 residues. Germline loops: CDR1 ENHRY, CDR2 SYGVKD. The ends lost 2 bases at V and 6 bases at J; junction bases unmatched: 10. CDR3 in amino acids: CAISEASGIGGNEQFF. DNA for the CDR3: TGTGCCATCAGTGAGGCTAGCGGAATCGGGGGCAATGAGCAGTTCTTC.

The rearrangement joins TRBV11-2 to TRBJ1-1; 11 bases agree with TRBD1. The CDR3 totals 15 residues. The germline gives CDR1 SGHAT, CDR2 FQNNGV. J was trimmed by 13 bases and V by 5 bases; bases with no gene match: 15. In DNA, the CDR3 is TGTGCCAGCAGCAAGCGGACAGGGGGCGCTTTCGTAGGTTTCTTT. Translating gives CASSKRTGGAFVGFF.

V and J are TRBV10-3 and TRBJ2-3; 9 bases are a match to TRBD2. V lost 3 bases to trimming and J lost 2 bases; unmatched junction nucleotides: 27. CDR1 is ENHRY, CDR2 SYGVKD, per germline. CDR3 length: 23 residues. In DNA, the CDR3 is TGTGCCATCAGTGATCCCCCCGAGGGGGCCGCCTCTAGCGGGGCTAGCTTCACAGATACGCAGTATTTT. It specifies CAISDPPEGAASSGASFTDTQYF.

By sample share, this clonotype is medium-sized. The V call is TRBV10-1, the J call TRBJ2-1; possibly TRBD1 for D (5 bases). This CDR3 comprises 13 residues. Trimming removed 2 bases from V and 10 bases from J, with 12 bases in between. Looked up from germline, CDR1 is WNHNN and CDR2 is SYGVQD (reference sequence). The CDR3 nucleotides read TGCGCCAGCAGTGAGGGACACTCCTACGAGCAGTTCTTC. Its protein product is CASSEGHSYEQFF.

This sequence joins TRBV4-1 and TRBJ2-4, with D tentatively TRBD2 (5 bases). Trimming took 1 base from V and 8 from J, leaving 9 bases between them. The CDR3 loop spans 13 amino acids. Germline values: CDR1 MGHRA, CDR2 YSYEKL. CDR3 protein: CASSQVLVDIQYF. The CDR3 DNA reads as TGCGCCAGCAGCCAAGTACTAGTCGACATTCAGTACTTC.

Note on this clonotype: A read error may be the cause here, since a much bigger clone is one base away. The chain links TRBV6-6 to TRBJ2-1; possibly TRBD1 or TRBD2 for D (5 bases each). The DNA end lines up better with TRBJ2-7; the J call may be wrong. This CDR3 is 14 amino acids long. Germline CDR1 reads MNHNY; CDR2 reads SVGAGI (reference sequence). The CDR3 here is CASKGTISYNEQYF. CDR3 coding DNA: TGTGCCAGCAAAGGGACCATCTCCTACAATGAGCAGTACTTC.

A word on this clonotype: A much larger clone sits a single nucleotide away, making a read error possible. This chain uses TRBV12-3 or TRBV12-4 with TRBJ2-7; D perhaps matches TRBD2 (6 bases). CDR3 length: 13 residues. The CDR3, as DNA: TGTGCCAGCAGTTCCGACGGGAGAGATACGCAGTTTTTT. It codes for CASSSDGRDTQFF.

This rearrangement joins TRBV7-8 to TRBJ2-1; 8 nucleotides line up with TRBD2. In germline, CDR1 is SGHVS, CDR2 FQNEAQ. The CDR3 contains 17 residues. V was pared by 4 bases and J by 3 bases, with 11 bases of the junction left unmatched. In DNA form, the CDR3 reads TGTGCCAGCAGCTCCAGGGGAGCGGGAGCAAGCTACAATGAGCAGTTCTTC. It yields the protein CASSSRGAGASYNEQFF.

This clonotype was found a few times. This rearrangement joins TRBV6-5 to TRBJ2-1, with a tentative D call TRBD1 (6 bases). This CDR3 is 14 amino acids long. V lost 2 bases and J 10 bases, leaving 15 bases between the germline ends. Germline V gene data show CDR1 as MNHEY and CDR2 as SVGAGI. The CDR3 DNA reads TGTGCCAGCAGTTACCGGGACACCTACTACGAGCAGTTCTTC. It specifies CASSYRDTYYEQFF.

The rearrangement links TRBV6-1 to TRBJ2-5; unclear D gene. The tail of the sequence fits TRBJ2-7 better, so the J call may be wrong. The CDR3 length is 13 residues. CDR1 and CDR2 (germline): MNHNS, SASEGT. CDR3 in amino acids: CASSDQATYEQYF. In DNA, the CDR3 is TGTGCCAGCAGTGATCAGGCTACCTACGAGCAGTACTTC.

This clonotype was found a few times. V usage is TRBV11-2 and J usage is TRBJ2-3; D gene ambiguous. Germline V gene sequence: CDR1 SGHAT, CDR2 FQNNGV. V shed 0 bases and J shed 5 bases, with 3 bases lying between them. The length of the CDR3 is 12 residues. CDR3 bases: TGTGCCAGCAGCTTAGAGGGAGATACGCAGTATTTT. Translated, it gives CASSLEGDTQYF.

CDR3 in DNA: TGTGCCAGCAGAACCGGGACAGTCCCCTTCCGGGAGCAGTACTTC. The encoded protein is CASRTGTVPFREQYF. This chain connects TRBV6-1 to TRBJ2-1; TRBD1 agrees at 7 bases. The end of the DNA fits TRBJ2-7 better, so the J call may be wrong. The CDR3 extends over 15 amino acids. The germline gives CDR1 MNHNS, CDR2 SASEGT.

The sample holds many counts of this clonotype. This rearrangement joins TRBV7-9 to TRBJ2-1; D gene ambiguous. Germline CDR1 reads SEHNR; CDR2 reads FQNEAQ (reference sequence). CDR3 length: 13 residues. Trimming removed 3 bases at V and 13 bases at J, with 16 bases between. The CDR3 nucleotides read TGTGCCAGCAGCTTCGTGCAGCAAGAGACCCAGTTCTTC. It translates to CASSFVQQETQFF.

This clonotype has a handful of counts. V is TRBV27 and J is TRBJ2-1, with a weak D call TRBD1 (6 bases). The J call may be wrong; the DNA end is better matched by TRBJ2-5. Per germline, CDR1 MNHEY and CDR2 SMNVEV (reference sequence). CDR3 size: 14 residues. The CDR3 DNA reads TGTGCCAGCAGTCCCCGAGGACAGCGGGAGACCCAGTACTTC. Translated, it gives CASSPRGQRETQYF.

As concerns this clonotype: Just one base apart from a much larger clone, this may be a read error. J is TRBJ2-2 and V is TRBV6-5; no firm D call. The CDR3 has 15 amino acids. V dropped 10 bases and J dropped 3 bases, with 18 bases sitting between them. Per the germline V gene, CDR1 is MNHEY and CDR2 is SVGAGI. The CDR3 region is CANTTRYFDTGELFF. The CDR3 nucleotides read TGTGCCAACACCACGAGATATTTCGACACCGGGGAGCTGTTTTTT.